This TCR beta chain was sequenced in a study of radiotherapy plus CTLA-4 blockade in lung cancer. Across the whole study: Among all patients, about 19% showed objective responses, while roughly 30% had disease control.

Details on this clone: Its antigen is undetermined.

Study findings and constraints: Clones derived from tumor TCRs expanded in blood after radiotherapy plus ipilimumab.

Chemo-refractory metastatic non-small-cell lung cancer patients underwent focal radiation alongside CTLA-4 blockade with ipilimumab. V dropped 6 bases and J dropped 2 bases, with 11 bases sitting between them. The V gene's germline CDR1 is MNHNS and CDR2 SASEGT. This CDR3 has 13 residues. Profiled with immunoSEQ multiplex PCR; TCRdb holds only in-frame clones, not every one. The sample lists over 30,000 clones; 60% to 80% were seen once. The source is a human donor with non-small cell lung cancer whose response to radiotherapy plus ipilimumab could not be evaluated. The J gene is TRBJ2-7, the V gene TRBV6-1; TRBD1 might be the D (6 bases). This specimen was peripheral blood, taken from a patient treated with radiotherapy plus ipilimumab. The CDR3 DNA is TGTGCCAGCAGCTGGGGGCCGACCTACGAGCAGTACTTC. Translating it yields CASSWGPTYEQYF.